The TCR beta chain under discussion was sequenced for a study of cytomegalovirus exposure and HLA in healthy donors. Study findings and constraints: The study carried out a later analysis of TCR beta sequences. It associated approximately 16,000 of them with specific HLA alleles at a false discovery rate of 0.05.

The sample holds one count of this clone. Its antigen is not known. CDR1 and CDR2 from the germline V gene are KGHSH and LQKENI. CDR3 length: 14 amino acids. V gave up 1 base and J gave up 4 bases, with 10 bases separating them. With 60 Vbeta and 13 Jbeta primers, the PCR was carried out. TCRdb's table, derived via immunoSEQ multiplex PCR, lists solely in-frame clones and lacks some. The sample consists of about 240,000 clones, about 85% of them appearing once. V and J are TRBV18 and TRBJ2-5; D is possibly TRBD2 (6 bases). The specimen was PBMCs. The receptor was isolated from a girl aged 2 to 9 in good health and CMV-seronegative. The CDR3 spells CASSPLGGSETQYF. DNA of the CDR3: TGTGCCAGCTCACCACTCGGGGGATCAGAGACCCAGTACTTC.